Sequencing of this T cell receptor (beta chain) was carried out in a study of blood T cell repertoires in COVID-19. Study context: COVID-19 samples from acute and convalescent phases originated in the United States, Italy and Spain. Sources were T cells, B-cell-depleted T cells, or PBMCs; the material itself was cDNA or gDNA.

A note on this clone: One end of the junction varies from germline; a read error may be responsible.

The CDR3 contains 13 residues. From germline, CDR1 is SGHNT and CDR2 YENEEA. Sequencing was performed with immunoSEQ multiplex PCR; in TCRdb, only in-frame clones are kept and a portion is missing. The sample records 250,000 to 300,000 clones, about 90% being singletons. The receptor's source is a woman aged 60-75 years with COVID-19, enrolled during active disease. Source material: peripheral blood. The chain couples TRBV11-3 to TRBJ1-1; tentatively, D is TRBD1 (5 bases). Here the CDR3 reads CASSFSGNTEAFF. CDR3 bases: TGTGCCAGCAGCTTTTCAGGGAACACCGAAGCTTTCTTT.